These 20 T cell receptor beta chains share one sample of origin, sequenced in a study of cytomegalovirus exposure and HLA in healthy donors. Vbeta (60) and Jbeta (13) primers were used in the PCR. Profiled with immunoSEQ multiplex PCR; TCRdb holds only in-frame clones, not every one. Counted here are roughly 100,000 clones, 65% to 80% occurring once; the ten biggest clones make up around 16%. Sequencing was performed on PBMCs. The source is a woman in her late teens or twenties in good health and CMV-seropositive.

The chain has TRBV4-1 and TRBJ1-2; the D is unclear. Per the germline V gene, CDR1 is MGHRA and CDR2 is YSYEKL. Deletions cut 3 bases from V and 4 bases from J, with 15 bases between. The length of the CDR3 is 15 residues. CDR3 in amino acids: CASSQPSAGSYGYTF. The CDR3 nucleotides read TGCGCCAGCAGCCAGCCTTCGGCGGGTAGCTATGGCTACACCTTC.

This clone has just one count. The J gene is TRBJ2-3, the V gene TRBV6-5; unclear D gene. Trimming removed 8 bases from V and 1 base from J, with 10 bases in between. Germline CDR1 and CDR2: MNHEY and SVGAGI. This CDR3 comprises 13 residues. The CDR3 nucleotides are TGTGCCAGCTCGGTGGGCCGCACAGATACGCAGTATTTT. This gives the protein CASSVGRTDTQYF.

The rearrangement joins TRBV7-8 to TRBJ1-2; TRBD1 matches 11 bases. The V gene's germline CDR1 is SGHVS and CDR2 FQNEAQ. The CDR3 totals 15 residues. V was pared by 5 bases and J by 5 bases, with 7 bases of the junction left unmatched. CDR3 DNA: TGTGCCAGCAGCACCCCGGGACAGGGGGGGTATGGCTACACCTTC. This encodes CASSTPGQGGYGYTF.

This chain joins TRBV7-3 and TRBJ1-1; TRBD1 matches 9 bases. This CDR3 has 17 residues. Trimming at V came to 0 bases and at J to 1 base, leaving 6 bases not matched to a gene. Germline assignment: CDR1 SGHTA and CDR2 FQGTGA. This CDR3 reads CASSLTHRGRENTEAFF. For the CDR3, the DNA is TGTGCCAGCAGCTTAACTCACAGGGGGCGCGAGAACACTGAAGCTTTCTTT.

This clone showed up just a few times. This chain joins TRBV11-2 and TRBJ1-2; 8 bases map to TRBD1. J gave up 0 bases and V 2 bases, and 5 bases lay outside the gene matches. The CDR3 runs to 16 residues. CDR1 SGHAT and CDR2 FQNNGV come from the germline V gene. Written as DNA, the CDR3 is TGTGCCAGCAGCTTAAGGGGGACAGGCACTAACTATGGCTACACCTTC. Protein sequence: CASSLRGTGTNYGYTF.

This chain links TRBV7-9 with TRBJ2-6; TRBD1 matches 7 bases. CDR1 and CDR2 (germline): SEHNR, FQNEAQ (reference sequence). CDR3 length: 19 amino acids. V shed 1 base, J shed 2 bases, and the junction held 11 bases outside the gene matches. The CDR3 spells CASSLGAGTEVPGANVLTF. The DNA for the CDR3 is TGTGCCAGCAGCTTAGGGGCCGGGACAGAGGTCCCTGGGGCCAACGTCCTGACTTTC. The full variable domain, rest sourced from reference TRBV7-9 and TRBJ2-6, is DTGVSQNPRHKITKRGQNVTFRCDPISEHNRLYWYRQTLGQGPEFLTYFQNEAQLEKSRLLSDRFSAERPKGSFSTLEIQRTEQGDSAMYLCASSLGAGTEVPGANVLTFGAGSRLTVL.

The chain joins TRBV6-5 to TRBJ2-7, with 9 bases aligning to TRBD1. The germline V gene encodes CDR1 MNHEY and CDR2 SVGAGI. The CDR3 has 15 residues. With 6 bases clipped from V and 6 bases from J, the junction kept 12 bases outside the gene matches. CDR3 amino acids: CASRRGLDRGGEQYF. CDR3 nucleotides: TGTGCCAGCAGGAGGGGCTTGGACAGGGGTGGCGAGCAGTACTTC.

The CDR3 loop is CASDSSGGYGYTF. The DNA of the CDR3 is TGTGCCAGCGATTCCTCGGGTGGATATGGCTACACCTTC. The J gene is TRBJ1-2, the V gene TRBV6-6; D is ambiguous. The CDR3 length is 13 residues. CDR1 is MNHNY and CDR2 is SVGAGI in the germline V gene (reference sequence). The ends were cut back, 8 bases at V and 5 bases at J, with 15 bases in the middle.

In regard to this clone: Different DNA sequences within this sample yield the same CDR3. The CDR3 loop reads CASSVGLAGGPGTGELFF. The DNA for the CDR3 is TGTGCCAGCAGCGTAGGGCTAGCGGGAGGGCCGGGCACCGGGGAGCTGTTTTTT. V usage is TRBV9 and J usage is TRBJ2-2; 12 bases fit TRBD2. Looked up from germline, CDR1 is SGDLS and CDR2 is YYNGEE. CDR3 length: 18 amino acids. Trimming at V came to 0 bases and at J to 4 bases, leaving 7 bases not matched to a gene.

The CDR3 nucleotides read TGTGCCAGCAGCTTGGTGGACAGGGGGCGAGCAGATACGCAGTATTTT. It translates to CASSLVDRGRADTQYF. This sequence joins TRBV5-6 and TRBJ2-3; 11 bases align to TRBD1. V lost 0 bases to trimming and J lost 4 bases; unmatched junction nucleotides: 4. The germline gives CDR1 SGHDT, CDR2 YYEEEE. This CDR3 region has 16 residues.

The chain employs TRBV4-1 and TRBJ1-5; 8 bases line up with TRBD1. The CDR3 consists of 18 residues. Trimming cost V 1 base and J 0 bases; bases outside gene matches: 8. The germline V gene has CDR1 MGHRA and CDR2 YSYEKL. The CDR3 DNA sequence: TGCGCCAGCAGCCAAGGTGGACAGGGCCCTTATAGCAATCAGCCCCAGCATTTT. Protein sequence: CASSQGGQGPYSNQPQHF.

This chain joins TRBV28 and TRBJ2-5; TRBD2 aligns across 10 bases. The DNA end is a closer match to TRBJ2-7, so the J assignment may be wrong. This CDR3 contains 12 residues. CDR1 is MDHEN and CDR2 is SYDVKM in the germline V gene. Here the CDR3 DNA reads TGTGCCCCCCCTAGCGGGAGCGGCGAGCAGTACTTC. Residues: CAPPSGSGEQYF.

This clone was detected once. The chain combines TRBV5-1 with TRBJ2-1, with a weak D call TRBD1 (6 bases). CDR1 is SGHRS, CDR2 YFSETQ, per germline. The CDR3 extends over 14 amino acids. V lost 4 bases and J lost 6, with 14 bases in between. The CDR3 region is CASSKTGLGNEQFF. As DNA, the CDR3 is TGCGCCAGCAGCAAAACAGGGTTGGGCAATGAGCAGTTCTTC.

By share, this clone counts as medium-sized (0.01 to 0.1%). V usage is TRBV4-3 and J usage is TRBJ2-7; possibly TRBD1 for D (6 bases). Germline values: CDR1 LGHNA, CDR2 YSLEER. V was pared by 1 base and J by 3 bases, with 16 bases between. This CDR3 contains 16 residues. The CDR3 bases are TGCGCCAGCAGCCAAGGGCCCCAGGGGTACCACTACGAGCAGTACTTC. This encodes CASSQGPQGYHYEQYF.

The chain joins TRBV5-6 to TRBJ1-3; TRBD1 agrees at 8 bases. The CDR3 is made up of 15 amino acids. Trimming cost V 6 bases and J 1 base; bases outside gene matches: 6. The germline gives CDR1 SGHDT, CDR2 YYEEEE. CDR3 bases: TGTGCCAGCACCGATGACAGGGGTTCTGGAAACACCATATATTTT. Protein product: CASTDDRGSGNTIYF.

The table lists this clone with a few counts. The chain carries TRBV7-8 and TRBJ1-3; D is unresolved. Germline loops: CDR1 SGHVS, CDR2 FQNEAQ. The length of the CDR3 is 14 residues. Trimming took off 3 bases at V and 0 bases at J, with 6 bases between the two ends. The CDR3 sequence: CASSLAVSGNTIYF. In nucleotides, the CDR3 is TGTGCCAGCAGCTTGGCCGTCTCTGGAAACACCATATATTTT.

The V and J genes are TRBV19 and TRBJ1-6, with unresolved D. The CDR3 sequence is 16 residues long. V was shortened by 3 bases and J by 7 bases, with 16 bases between the two germline ends. Germline assignment: CDR1 LNHDA and CDR2 SQIVND (reference sequence). CDR3 sequence (DNA): TGTGCCAGTAGTATTGATGCAAGTGTCGGGAATTCACCCCTCCACTTT. This codes for CASSIDASVGNSPLHF.

This clone was counted a few times. The chain is built from TRBV7-8 and TRBJ2-7; D is perhaps TRBD1 (5 bases). Trimming took 5 bases from V and 6 from J, leaving 14 bases between them. The CDR3 runs 13 residues. In germline, CDR1 is SGHVS, CDR2 FQNEAQ. The CDR3 reads CASSALQGGEQYF. In DNA form, the CDR3 reads TGTGCCAGCAGCGCTCTGCAGGGTGGCGAGCAGTACTTC. Full variable domain (rest looked up from reference TRBV7-8 and TRBJ2-7): GAGVSQSPRYKVAKRGQDVALRCDPISGHVSLFWYQQALGQGPEFLTYFQNEAQLDKSGLPSDRFFAERPEGSVSTLKIQRTQQEDSAVYLCASSALQGGEQYFGPGTRLTVT.

This clone is deemed medium-sized (0.01 to 0.1%). The gene calls are TRBV28 and TRBJ1-1, with a possible D match to TRBD1 (5 bases). The CDR3 is 13 amino acids. Trimming took 5 bases from V and 6 from J, leaving 13 bases between them. Germline V gives CDR1 MDHEN, CDR2 SYDVKM. CDR3: CASSPSGGAEAFF. Here the CDR3 DNA reads TGTGCCAGCAGTCCCTCGGGGGGAGCTGAAGCTTTCTTT. The full variable domain, in which reference TRBV28 and TRBJ1-1 provide the parts outside the CDR3, is DVKVTQSSRYLVKRTGEKVFLECVQDMDHENMFWYRQDPGLGLRLIYFSYDVKMKEKGDIPEGYSVSREKKERFSLILESASTNQTSMYLCASSPSGGAEAFFGQGTRLTVV.

V is TRBV28 and J is TRBJ1-2; D ambiguous. This CDR3 is built from 13 residues. Germline values: CDR1 MDHEN, CDR2 SYDVKM. Between the trimmed V and J ends, which lost 6 bases and 0 bases, there was a span of 8 bases. The CDR3 DNA sequence: TGTGCCAGCAGCCCAAGCTCTAACTATGGCTACACCTTC. It is translated as CASSPSSNYGYTF.